This is a list of T cell receptor beta chains from one sample in a study of human CD8 memory T cell subsets. TCRdb reworked the 5' RACE reads into one entry per CDR3 protein, no DNA. In total, the table holds 9,000 to 13,000 distinct CDR3 sequences. The sample taken for sequencing was CD8+ T cells from PBMCs. The origin of the receptors is a human donor in good health. The CDR3 runs from the conserved cysteine through the conserved F or W. Each record gives: V gene, J gene, clone size, CDR3 protein. Rows give clone size only sometimes, using once, few, many, or a class for an expanded clone.

v_call: TRBV3-1; j_call: TRBJ1-6; clone_size: .; cdr3_aa: CASSHQTGRHNSPLHF
v_call: TRBV11-2; j_call: TRBJ2-3; clone_size: .; cdr3_aa: CASSLYPGGPTDTQYF
v_call: TRBV27; j_call: TRBJ2-7; clone_size: .; cdr3_aa: CASRSVYEQYF
v_call: TRBV5-1; j_call: TRBJ1-1; clone_size: .; cdr3_aa: CASSSTGGYTEAFF
v_call: TRBV7-9; j_call: TRBJ1-1; clone_size: .; cdr3_aa: CASSLVENTEAFF
v_call: TRBV10-1; j_call: TRBJ1-1; clone_size: large; cdr3_aa: CASSDSERGDIAFF
v_call: TRBV28; j_call: TRBJ2-2; clone_size: .; cdr3_aa: CASSLWIATGELFF
v_call: TRBV6-6; j_call: TRBJ2-1; clone_size: .; cdr3_aa: CASSYSTDNEQFF
v_call: TRBV7-9; j_call: TRBJ2-3; clone_size: .; cdr3_aa: CASSLGTSGSTDTQYF
v_call: TRBV5-8; j_call: TRBJ2-1; clone_size: .; cdr3_aa: CASSFGTPEQFF
v_call: TRBV12-3/TRBV12-4; j_call: TRBJ2-7; clone_size: .; cdr3_aa: CASSPGLAGEQYF
v_call: TRBV6-1; j_call: TRBJ2-1; clone_size: .; cdr3_aa: CASDRGTYNEQFF
v_call: TRBV15; j_call: TRBJ2-2; clone_size: .; cdr3_aa: CATSRDLVGGPTGELFF
v_call: TRBV25-1; j_call: TRBJ2-7; clone_size: .; cdr3_aa: CASSVSSYEQYF
v_call: TRBV7-9; j_call: TRBJ2-7; clone_size: .; cdr3_aa: CASSLGAPRDEQYF
v_call: TRBV3-1; j_call: TRBJ1-1; clone_size: .; cdr3_aa: CASSQLEGTEAFF
v_call: TRBV12-3/TRBV12-4; j_call: TRBJ2-1; clone_size: .; cdr3_aa: CASSLNNNEQFF
v_call: TRBV29-1; j_call: TRBJ2-7; clone_size: .; cdr3_aa: CSVEGGDSNSYEQYF
v_call: TRBV27; j_call: TRBJ1-1; clone_size: .; cdr3_aa: CASSSTGNTEAFF
v_call: TRBV3-1; j_call: TRBJ2-3; clone_size: .; cdr3_aa: CASSQDGLGITDTQYF
v_call: TRBV15; j_call: TRBJ2-3; clone_size: .; cdr3_aa: CATSGQGLGEDTQYF
v_call: TRBV5-6; j_call: TRBJ2-5; clone_size: .; cdr3_aa: CASSLNSGGAKETQYF
v_call: TRBV11-3; j_call: TRBJ2-3; clone_size: medium-sized; cdr3_aa: CASSSYPSTDTQYF
v_call: TRBV7-9; j_call: TRBJ2-3; clone_size: .; cdr3_aa: CASSSWEGRWDTQYF
v_call: TRBV5-1; j_call: TRBJ2-3; clone_size: .; cdr3_aa: CASSFREGRVSADTQYF
v_call: TRBV4-1; j_call: TRBJ2-3; clone_size: medium-sized; cdr3_aa: CASSHRTSGGSTDTQYF
v_call: TRBV28; j_call: TRBJ2-7; clone_size: .; cdr3_aa: CASSFLRRDRVSYEQYF
v_call: TRBV5-1; j_call: TRBJ2-1; clone_size: .; cdr3_aa: CASSLGLTVSSYNEQFF
v_call: TRBV30; j_call: TRBJ2-7; clone_size: .; cdr3_aa: CAWSGGSASSYEQYF
v_call: TRBV3-1; j_call: TRBJ2-2; clone_size: .; cdr3_aa: CASAPTVNTGELFF
v_call: TRBV5-8; j_call: TRBJ2-3; clone_size: .; cdr3_aa: CASSLGQLTDTQYF
v_call: TRBV3-1; j_call: TRBJ1-3; clone_size: .; cdr3_aa: CASSQGQYSGNTIYF
v_call: TRBV29-1; j_call: TRBJ2-1; clone_size: .; cdr3_aa: CSVVAVAGHNEQFF
v_call: TRBV5-1; j_call: TRBJ1-1; clone_size: .; cdr3_aa: CASSEGGPEAFF
v_call: TRBV7-6; j_call: TRBJ2-1; clone_size: .; cdr3_aa: CASSLLWTSGPSYNEQFF
v_call: TRBV29-1; j_call: TRBJ2-7; clone_size: medium-sized; cdr3_aa: CSVEGTYEQYF
v_call: TRBV7-9; j_call: TRBJ2-1; clone_size: .; cdr3_aa: CASSLDPSSYNEQFF
v_call: TRBV30; j_call: TRBJ2-3; clone_size: .; cdr3_aa: CAWSGTGDADTQYF
v_call: TRBV28; j_call: TRBJ2-7; clone_size: large; cdr3_aa: CASSWTDTYEQYF
v_call: TRBV12-3/TRBV12-4; j_call: TRBJ2-7; clone_size: .; cdr3_aa: CASSGGQGPSYEQYF
v_call: TRBV27; j_call: TRBJ2-7; clone_size: .; cdr3_aa: CASSLGDGGISEQYF
v_call: TRBV28; j_call: TRBJ2-7; clone_size: .; cdr3_aa: CASSLKPGRVYEQYF
v_call: TRBV14; j_call: TRBJ2-7; clone_size: .; cdr3_aa: CASSHPGQSYEQYF
v_call: TRBV19; j_call: TRBJ1-1; clone_size: .; cdr3_aa: CASSIDGANTEAFF